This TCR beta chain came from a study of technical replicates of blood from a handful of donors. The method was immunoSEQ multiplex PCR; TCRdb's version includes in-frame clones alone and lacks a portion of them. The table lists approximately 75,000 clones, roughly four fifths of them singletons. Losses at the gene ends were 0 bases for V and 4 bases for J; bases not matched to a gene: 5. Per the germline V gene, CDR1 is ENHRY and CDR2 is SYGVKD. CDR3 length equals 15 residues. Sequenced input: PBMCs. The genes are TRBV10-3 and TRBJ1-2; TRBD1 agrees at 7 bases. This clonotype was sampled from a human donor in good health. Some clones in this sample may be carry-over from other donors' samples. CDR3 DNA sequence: TGTGCCATCAGTGAGTCACTCGGGACAGCCTATGGCTACACCTTC. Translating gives CAISESLGTAYGYTF.